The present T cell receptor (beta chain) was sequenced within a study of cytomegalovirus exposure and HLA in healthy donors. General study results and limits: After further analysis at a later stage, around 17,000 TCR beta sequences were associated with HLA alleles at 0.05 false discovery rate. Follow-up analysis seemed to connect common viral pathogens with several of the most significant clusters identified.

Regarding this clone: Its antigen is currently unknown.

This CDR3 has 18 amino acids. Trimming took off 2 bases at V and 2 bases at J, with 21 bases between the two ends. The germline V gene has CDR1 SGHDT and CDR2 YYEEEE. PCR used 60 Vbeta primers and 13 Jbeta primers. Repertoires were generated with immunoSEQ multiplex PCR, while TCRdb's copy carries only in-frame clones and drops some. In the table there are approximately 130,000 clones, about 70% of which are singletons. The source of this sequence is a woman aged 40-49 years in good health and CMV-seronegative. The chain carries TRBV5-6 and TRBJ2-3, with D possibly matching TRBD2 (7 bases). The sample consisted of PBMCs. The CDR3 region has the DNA TGTGCCAGCAGCTTTCCCTCCGGGGGAGGGGGGTCCACAGATACGCAGTATTTT. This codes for CASSFPSGGGGSTDTQYF.